This T cell receptor beta chain was identified during a study of response to subunit inactivated influenza vaccine. V gave up 6 bases and J gave up 4 bases; unmatched junction bases: 2. The CDR3 is 13 amino acids. Per germline, CDR1 MNHEY and CDR2 SVGEGT. TCRdb reprocessed the RT-PCR reads via MiXCR and lists one record per CDR3 protein. Of roughly 500,000 distinct CDR3 sequences in the sample, 15% to 20% were seen once. Study-level findings and limits: Each seasonal flu vaccination may recruit only limited new T cells, authors suggested.

This clonotype was found a few times. Its antigen is as yet unknown. The chain combines TRBV6-2 or TRBV6-3 with TRBJ1-5, with TRBD1 identical over 8 bases. This sample comprised CD4+ T cells sorted from PBMCs, obtained around 25 months after vaccination. The clonotype was recovered from a man between 50 and 69 years old who received an inactivated influenza vaccine. The CDR3 here is CASRDRENQPQHF. The CDR3 region has the DNA TGTGCCAGCAGGGACAGGGAAAATCAGCCCCAGCATTTT.